This paragraph covers one TCR beta chain sequence. Every donor, a Caucasian adult, lived in Nashville, Tennessee. Unmatched junction bases numbered 13, after V lost 4 bases and J lost 4 bases. Germline assignment: CDR1 MNHNS and CDR2 SASEGT. The CDR3 has 18 amino acids. The input for sorted-subset replicate PCRs was about 200 ng DNA, about 29,000 T cell genomes. Using immunoSEQ multiplex PCR, the repertoire was profiled, and TCRdb retains in-frame clones only, with some absent. Of 1,500,000 or so clones listed, about 96% were seen once; the top ten hold approximately 1.2%. The data stem from a study of shared clonotypes between healthy human individuals.

This clonotype was obtained from a man younger than 45 in good health. The gene calls are TRBV6-1 and TRBJ1-4; 9 bases align to TRBD1. Sample: naive CD4+ T cells sorted from blood. Subset of the sample: CD45RA+ positively selected. CDR3: CASSVWTGARGLNEKLFF. In nucleotides, the CDR3 is TGTGCCAGCAGTGTTTGGACAGGGGCAAGAGGGCTTAATGAAAAACTGTTTTTT.